Presented here are 6 T cell receptor beta chains from one specimen sequenced in a study of blood T cell repertoires in COVID-19. Using immunoSEQ multiplex PCR, the repertoire was profiled, and TCRdb retains in-frame clones only, with some absent. The sample has over 200,000 clones, approximately 79% seen once; the top ten hold 5.1%. Sequencing input: peripheral blood. All receptors come from a human donor in a cohort sampled during active COVID-19.

The V call is TRBV14, the J call TRBJ2-1; weak D call: TRBD1 (6 bases). This CDR3 is built from 18 residues. Germline assignment: CDR1 SGHDN and CDR2 FVKESK. Trimming stripped 0 bases from V and 5 bases from J, with 20 bases between. The CDR3 sequence is CASSQDNIAGVSDNEQFF. CDR3 sequence (DNA): TGTGCCAGCAGCCAAGATAATATAGCAGGGGTTTCGGACAATGAGCAGTTCTTC.

The chain joins TRBV5-4 to TRBJ2-7, with a weak D call TRBD1 (5 bases). Germline CDR1 reads SGHNT; CDR2 reads YYREEE (reference sequence). V was pared by 6 bases and J by 6 bases, with 16 bases between. This CDR3 has 13 residues. CDR3 sequence: CASTSKGSGEQYF. CDR3 nucleotides: TGTGCCAGCACCTCCAAGGGGTCGGGCGAGCAGTACTTC.

The rearrangement joins TRBV10-1 to TRBJ1-5; no firm D call. In germline, CDR1 is WNHNN, CDR2 SYGVQD (reference sequence). This CDR3 has 13 residues. V was trimmed by 3 bases and J by 3 bases, leaving 6 bases between them. This chain's CDR3 is CASSDGYNQPQHF. The CDR3 DNA follows: TGCGCCAGCAGTGACGGGTACAATCAGCCCCAGCATTTT.

The chain joins TRBV25-1 to TRBJ1-1, with no clear D. The CDR3 length is 15 residues. V lost 2 bases, J lost 0 bases, and 10 bases lay in between. From germline, CDR1 is MGHDK and CDR2 SYGVNS. The CDR3 is CASSERISLNTEAFF. The CDR3 bases are TGTGCCAGCAGTGAAAGAATCAGTTTGAACACTGAAGCTTTCTTT.

This chain links TRBV28 with TRBJ2-3, with D maybe TRBD2 (6 bases). The CDR3 spans 16 residues. Germline CDR1 is MDHEN and CDR2 is SYDVKM. The germline V and J ends were trimmed by 6 bases and 3 bases, with 19 bases remaining between them. DNA for the CDR3: TGTGCCAGCAGGGGGACGGGGGTGTGGAGAACAGATACGCAGTATTTT. The encoded protein is CASRGTGVWRTDTQYF.

This chain uses TRBV7-7 with TRBJ2-7; 13 nucleotides align to TRBD2. The CDR3 extends over 15 amino acids. After removal of 5 bases from V and 5 bases from J, the junction contained 6 bases not matched to a gene. Germline assignment: CDR1 SSHAT and CDR2 FNYEAQ (reference sequence). As DNA, the CDR3 is TGTGCCAGCAGCGTCGGACTAGCGGGAGCCAACGAGCAGTACTTC. It translates to CASSVGLAGANEQYF.